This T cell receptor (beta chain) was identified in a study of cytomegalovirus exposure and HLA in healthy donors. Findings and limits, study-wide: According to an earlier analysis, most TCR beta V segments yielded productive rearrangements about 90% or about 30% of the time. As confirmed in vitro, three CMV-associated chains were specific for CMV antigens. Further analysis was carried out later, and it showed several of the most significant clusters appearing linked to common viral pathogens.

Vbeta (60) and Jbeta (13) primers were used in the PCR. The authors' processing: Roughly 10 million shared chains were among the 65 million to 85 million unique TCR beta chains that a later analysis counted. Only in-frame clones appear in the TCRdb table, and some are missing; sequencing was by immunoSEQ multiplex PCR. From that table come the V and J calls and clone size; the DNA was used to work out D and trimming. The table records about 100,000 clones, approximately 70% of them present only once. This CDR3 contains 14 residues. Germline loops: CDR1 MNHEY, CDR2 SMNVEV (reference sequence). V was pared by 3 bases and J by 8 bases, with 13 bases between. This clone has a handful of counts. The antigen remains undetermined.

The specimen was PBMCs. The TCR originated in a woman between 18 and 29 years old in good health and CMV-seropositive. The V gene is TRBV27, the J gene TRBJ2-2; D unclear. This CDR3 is CASSLYEAGGELFF. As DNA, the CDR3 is TGTGCCAGCAGTTTGTACGAAGCCGGTGGGGAGCTGTTTTTT.